The clone carrying this T cell receptor (beta chain) was detected ten times or more. The sample originates from a study of identical twins. Template switching added a universal primer site, and cDNA bore unique molecular identifiers. TCRdb itself ran the 5' RACE reads through MiXCR, one entry per CDR3 protein. Here the sample spans fewer than 650,000 distinct CDR3 sequences, just over 7% being singletons. The CDR3 spans 17 residues. Trimming removed 4 bases at V and 4 bases at J, with 20 bases between. The germline V gene encodes CDR1 MGHRA and CDR2 YSYEKL. This same sample was also part of a study on yellow fever vaccine responses in identical twins. That source notes: Reportedly, twins showed a vaccine T cell response that looked partly convergent and partly personalized.

The chain links TRBV4-1 to TRBJ2-1; the D gene is possibly TRBD2 (5 bases). The receptor comes from a woman younger than 35 in good health. The sample comprised PBMCs. The CDR3 sequence: CASSPPPWTEVYNEQFF. CDR3 coding DNA: TGCGCCAGCAGCCCCCCGCCCTGGACTGAAGTTTACAATGAGCAGTTCTTC.